Presented here are 30 T cell receptor beta chains from one specimen sequenced in a study of Ad26.COV2.S vaccination and SARS-CoV-2 variants. Indicated treatment: approximately 18 received Ad26.COV2.S at low or high dose, single or two shots; five or six received placebo; per-sample allocation not given. Collection of the samples took place on day 63 after the first injection of vaccine or placebo. Profiled with immunoSEQ multiplex PCR; TCRdb holds only in-frame clones, not every one. The sample includes hundreds of thousands of clones, 70% to 90% of them seen just once. Material: peripheral blood, obtained in a trial of Ad26.COV2.S vaccine versus placebo. These receptors came from a person between 18 and 65 years old who received the Ad26.COV2.S COVID-19 vaccine or a placebo.

J is TRBJ2-7 and V is TRBV27, with D possibly being TRBD2 (6 bases). CDR1 is MNHEY, CDR2 SMNVEV, per germline (reference sequence). The CDR3 has 19 amino acids. V lost 3 bases to trimming and J lost 3 bases, with 27 bases between them. In nucleotides, the CDR3 is TGTGCCAGCAGTTTGGTACGGGAGCAGGGATTTATCAAGTTCTACGAGCAGTACTTC. This sequence encodes CASSLVREQGFIKFYEQYF.

The chain uses TRBV5-4 and TRBJ2-4, with D perhaps matching TRBD1 or TRBD2 (6 bases each). This CDR3 region has 18 residues. The V end was cut by 4 bases, the J end by 3 bases, with 23 bases between. Germline V lookup: CDR1 SGHNT, CDR2 YYREEE (reference sequence). CDR3 residues: CASSGGTPGAGLKNIQYF. DNA for the CDR3: TGTGCCAGCAGCGGCGGGACACCAGGCGCGGGGCTCAAAAACATTCAGTACTTC.

This sequence joins TRBV4-1 and TRBJ1-1, with D perhaps matching TRBD1 (5 bases). There are 16 residues in the CDR3. The V end was cut by 1 base, the J end by 7 bases, with 19 bases between. CDR1 is MGHRA, CDR2 YSYEKL, per germline. CDR3 nucleotides: TGCGCCAGCAGCCAAGGTACGGGGGGAAGAAAACTTGAAGCTTTCTTT. Amino acids: CASSQGTGGRKLEAFF.

The chain uses TRBV11-2 and TRBJ1-1; D gene unclear. V shed 1 base and J shed 7 bases, with 7 bases lying between them. Looked up from germline, CDR1 is SGHAT and CDR2 is FQNNGV. CDR3 length: 12 residues. CDR3 sequence (DNA): TGTGCCAGCAGCTTAGGGCTTAATGAAGCTTTCTTT. As protein: CASSLGLNEAFF.

The rearrangement joins TRBV7-2 to TRBJ2-1, with 7 nucleotides matching TRBD2. Germline CDR1 and CDR2: SGHTA and FQGNSA. The V segment lost 7 bases and the J segment 4 bases; nucleotides outside the gene matches: 13. The CDR3 is 16 residues long. The CDR3 loop reads CASTGGFSGPYNEQFF. The DNA of the CDR3 is TGTGCCAGCACCGGAGGGTTTAGCGGGCCTTACAATGAGCAGTTCTTC.

The chain carries TRBV30 and TRBJ2-3, with D unresolved. Germline loops: CDR1 GTSNPN, CDR2 SVGIG (reference sequence). V lost 4 bases, J lost 0 bases, and 11 bases lay in between. This CDR3 is 14 amino acids long. CDR3 DNA: TGTGCCTGGACCCCCCAGCTTAGCACAGATACGCAGTATTTT. Its protein is CAWTPQLSTDTQYF. Filled out from reference TRBV30 and TRBJ2-3, the complete variable domain reads SQTIHQWPATLVQPVGSPLSLECTVEGTSNPNLYWYRQAAGRGLQLLFYSVGIGQISSEVPQNLSASRPQDRQFILSSKKLLLSDSGFYLCAWTPQLSTDTQYFGPGTRLTVL.

The CDR3 bases are TGTGCCAGCAGATCCCCAGGGGGCTACACCTTC. Amino acids: CASRSPGGYTF. This chain connects TRBV7-9 to TRBJ1-2; possibly TRBD1 for D (5 bases). CDR3 size: 11 residues. Germline CDR1 reads SEHNR; CDR2 reads FQNEAQ (reference sequence). Trimming removed 6 bases at V and 8 bases at J, with 10 bases between. The full variable domain, completed using reference TRBV7-9 and TRBJ1-2, is DTGVSQNPRHKITKRGQNVTFRCDPISEHNRLYWYRQTLGQGPEFLTYFQNEAQLEKSRLLSDRFSAERPKGSFSTLEIQRTEQGDSAMYLCASRSPGGYTFGSGTRLTVV.

The chain carries TRBV27 and TRBJ2-5; 7 nucleotides agree with TRBD2. The CDR3 has 15 amino acids. With 0 bases clipped from V and 2 bases from J, the junction kept 3 bases outside the gene matches. CDR1 is MNHEY and CDR2 is SMNVEV in the germline V gene (reference sequence). CDR3 protein: CASSLSAGFQETQYF. The CDR3 DNA follows: TGTGCCAGCAGTTTATCAGCGGGATTTCAAGAGACCCAGTACTTC.

The V call is TRBV12-3 or TRBV12-4, the J call TRBJ2-3; 10 positions match TRBD2. There are 13 residues in the CDR3. The trim removed 6 bases at V and 3 bases at J, leaving 0 bases unmatched. The CDR3 sequence is CASRLAGTDTQYF. The CDR3 bases are TGTGCCAGCAGACTAGCGGGGACAGATACGCAGTATTTT.

This clone appeared a few times. The chain employs TRBV7-9 and TRBJ1-1, with 7 bases identical to TRBD1. Trimming cost V 4 bases and J 1 base; bases outside gene matches: 6. This CDR3 comprises 15 residues. Germline-derived CDR1 and CDR2 are SEHNR and FQNEAQ (reference sequence). Here the CDR3 DNA reads TGTGCCAGCAGCTCCATGAACAGGGGGAACACTGAAGCTTTCTTT. Translating it yields CASSSMNRGNTEAFF.

The chain uses TRBV5-5 and TRBJ1-6; 7 nucleotides align to TRBD1. The CDR3 spans 13 residues. In germline, CDR1 is SGHKS, CDR2 YYEKEE (reference sequence). The V segment lost 4 bases and the J segment 10 bases; nucleotides outside the gene matches: 5. The CDR3 is CASSGQVGSPLHF. As DNA, the CDR3 is TGTGCCAGCAGCGGACAGGTTGGCTCACCCCTCCACTTT.

This chain uses TRBV7-2 with TRBJ2-7, with D hard to call. Germline V lookup: CDR1 SGHTA, CDR2 FQGNSA. The length of the CDR3 is 16 residues. V was shortened by 5 bases and J by 2 bases, with 19 bases between the two germline ends. CDR3 sequence (DNA): TGTGCCAGCAGCCTCTTCGAAGCCTCTCTTACCTACGAGCAGTACTTC. Translating it yields CASSLFEASLTYEQYF.

This clone has a single count. The CDR3 ends on some other residue instead of the conserved phenylalanine or tryptophan, so this is likely a read error. The DNA is omitted, as the CDR3 cannot be located on it reliably, and the CDR3 follows TCRdb's listing. This chain joins TRBV12-3 or TRBV12-4 and TRBJ1-6; TRBD1 is taken as the D call from the table, unchecked against the DNA. With termini counted, the CDR3 has 11 amino acids. CDR3 loop: CASSSSGAPIY.

The rearrangement uses TRBV5-1 and TRBJ2-1; no clear D. The CDR3 has 13 residues. V lost 3 bases to trimming and J lost 6 bases, with 10 bases between them. CDR1 and CDR2 from the germline V gene are SGHRS and YFSETQ. Here the CDR3 DNA reads TGCGCCAGCAGCTCCTGGGGTTCCAATGAGCAGTTCTTC. This sequence encodes CASSSWGSNEQFF.

The chain uses TRBV19 and TRBJ1-2; D perhaps matches TRBD1 (5 bases). Trimming stripped 3 bases from V and 5 bases from J, with 19 bases between. Looked up from germline, CDR1 is LNHDA and CDR2 is SQIVND (reference sequence). There are 16 residues in the CDR3. CDR3 loop: CASSIPRQGALYGYTF. The CDR3 DNA reads TGTGCCAGTAGTATCCCGAGGCAAGGGGCATTATATGGCTACACCTTC.

This clone was counted once. The CDR3 protein is CASSTSRGRDEQYF. Here the CDR3 DNA reads TGTGCCAGCAGCACGTCCAGGGGTCGCGACGAGCAGTACTTC. The chain has TRBV11-2 and TRBJ2-7; TRBD1 might be the D (6 bases). V was shortened by 5 bases and J by 5 bases, with 16 bases between the two germline ends. CDR1 SGHAT and CDR2 FQNNGV come from the germline V gene. The length of the CDR3 is 14 residues. The variable domain in full, with the rest retrieved from reference TRBV11-2 and TRBJ2-7, is EAGVAQSPRYKIIEKRQSVAFWCNPISGHATLYWYQQILGQGPKLLIQFQNNGVVDDSQLPKDRFSAERLKGVDSTLKIQPAKLEDSAVYLCASSTSRGRDEQYFGPGTRLTVT.

V and J are TRBV6-5 and TRBJ1-1; TRBD1 is a possible D gene (5 bases). With 8 bases removed from V and 1 base from J, the gap between germline ends came to 17 bases. CDR3 length: 15 residues. Germline CDR1 reads MNHEY; CDR2 reads SVGAGI. The CDR3 region is CASGGTVAENTEAFF. The DNA of the CDR3 is TGTGCCAGCGGGGGTACAGTGGCCGAGAACACTGAAGCTTTCTTT.

This clone was seen more than once but under ten times. The chain has TRBV2 and TRBJ2-6; 10 nucleotides agree with TRBD1. V shed 1 base and J 0 bases; nucleotides not matched to a gene: 0. The CDR3 covers 17 residues. The germline V gene has CDR1 SNHLY and CDR2 FYNNEI. CDR3 sequence reads: CASSEGTGGSGANVLTF. In DNA, the CDR3 is TGTGCCAGCAGTGAAGGGACAGGGGGCTCTGGGGCCAACGTCCTGACTTTC. The complete variable domain, with remaining parts taken from reference TRBV2 and TRBJ2-6, reads EPEVTQTPSHQVTQMGQEVILRCVPISNHLYFYWYRQILGQKVEFLVSFYNNEISEKSEIFDDQFSVERPDGSNFTLKIRSTKLEDSAMYFCASSEGTGGSGANVLTFGAGSRLTVL.

This clone was recorded a few times. The rearrangement joins TRBV4-1 to TRBJ1-1, with 8 bases aligning to TRBD1. The CDR3 is 17 amino acids. Trimming took 4 bases from V and 1 from J; bases not matched to a gene: 11. Germline V lookup: CDR1 MGHRA, CDR2 YSYEKL. The CDR3 protein is CASSPFPGQATNTEAFF. CDR3 sequence (DNA): TGCGCCAGCAGCCCCTTTCCGGGACAGGCTACGAACACTGAAGCTTTCTTT.

The CDR3 nucleotides read TGTGCCATCAGTGAGAGGGGGCCAGGAGAACGCAATCAGCCCCAGCATTTT. This gives the protein CAISERGPGERNQPQHF. The chain recombines TRBV10-3 with TRBJ1-5, with 7 bases lining up with TRBD1. Germline CDR1 reads ENHRY; CDR2 reads SYGVKD. This CDR3 has 17 amino acids. Losses at the gene ends were 2 bases for V and 2 bases for J; bases not matched to a gene: 9.

The chain links TRBV6-5 to TRBJ2-5, with a possible D match to TRBD1 (5 bases). The V and J ends lost 8 bases and 5 bases respectively, with 18 bases between them. CDR3 length equals 14 residues. From germline, CDR1 is MNHEY and CDR2 SVGAGI. The CDR3: CASSRTLAEETQYF. The CDR3 DNA reads as TGTGCCAGCTCACGGACACTCGCGGAGGAGACCCAGTACTTC.

V and J are TRBV6-2 or TRBV6-3 and TRBJ2-3; D unclear. This CDR3 contains 12 residues. The V end was cut by 0 bases, the J end by 6 bases, with 4 bases between. Germline CDR1 reads MNHEY; CDR2 reads SVGEGT. The CDR3 loop is CASSYSVDTQYF. The CDR3 nucleotides are TGTGCCAGCAGTTACTCGGTGGATACGCAGTATTTT.

This sequence joins TRBV2 and TRBJ2-7; D gene ambiguous. There are 18 residues in the CDR3. V lost 3 bases and J lost 0, with 21 bases in between. Germline CDR1 reads SNHLY; CDR2 reads FYNNEI. CDR3 in amino acids: CASSEGWLGSPSSYEQYF. The CDR3 coding sequence is TGTGCCAGCAGTGAGGGTTGGCTGGGTAGCCCGAGCTCCTACGAGCAGTACTTC.

Ten or more counts support this clone. V gene TRBV7-2 combines with J gene TRBJ2-5; D possibly matches TRBD1 or TRBD2 (5 bases each). CDR1 is SGHTA and CDR2 is FQGNSA in the germline V gene. This CDR3 is built from 16 residues. Trimming removed 1 base from V and 4 bases from J, with 16 bases in between. The DNA of the CDR3 is TGTGCCAGCAGCTTAGATCTCGGGGCCTTAGGAGAGACCCAGTACTTC. Its translation: CASSLDLGALGETQYF.

J is TRBJ2-4 and V is TRBV5-5; the D is unclear. The CDR3 totals 14 residues. V gave up 1 base and J gave up 0 bases, with 5 bases separating them. Germline V gives CDR1 SGHKS, CDR2 YYEKEE (reference sequence). CDR3 loop: CASSLQLAKNIQYF. The CDR3 DNA reads TGTGCCAGCAGCTTGCAACTAGCCAAAAACATTCAGTACTTC.

Written as DNA, the CDR3 is TGTGCCAGCAGCGTAGGGCAGGAAGGGGAGCAGTTCTTC. It is translated as CASSVGQEGEQFF. The genes are TRBV9 and TRBJ2-1; D gene ambiguous. Germline-derived CDR1 and CDR2 are SGDLS and YYNGEE. The CDR3 sequence is 13 residues long. The V gene lost 0 bases and the J gene lost 10 bases, with 11 bases spanning the gap.

CDR3 DNA sequence: TGTGCCAGCAGGCGACCATCGAACACTGAAGCTTTCTTT. Amino acid sequence: CASRRPSNTEAFF. V and J are TRBV28 and TRBJ1-1; D is ambiguous. This CDR3 contains 13 residues. Germline V lookup: CDR1 MDHEN, CDR2 SYDVKM. V lost 6 bases and J lost 1, with 9 bases in between. Supplemented by reference TRBV28 and TRBJ1-1, the full variable domain reads DVKVTQSSRYLVKRTGEKVFLECVQDMDHENMFWYRQDPGLGLRLIYFSYDVKMKEKGDIPEGYSVSREKKERFSLILESASTNQTSMYLCASRRPSNTEAFFGQGTRLTVV.

The V gene is TRBV4-3, the J gene TRBJ2-1; TRBD2 matches at 12 bases. V was clipped by 4 bases and J by 1 base; unmatched bases: 5. The CDR3 contains 17 residues. Germline loops: CDR1 LGHNA, CDR2 YSLEER. For the CDR3, the DNA is TGCGCCAGCAGCCGACGACTAGCGGGAGTTTCCTACAATGAGCAGTTCTTC. Amino acid sequence: CASSRRLAGVSYNEQFF.

The V call is TRBV11-2, the J call TRBJ2-1; 8 bases map to TRBD2. Germline V gene sequence: CDR1 SGHAT, CDR2 FQNNGV. The CDR3 runs 15 residues. The trim removed 7 bases at V and 1 base at J, leaving 6 bases unmatched. The CDR3 is CASNLGTRSYNEQFF. CDR3 sequence (DNA): TGTGCCAGCAACCTTGGGACTAGATCCTACAATGAGCAGTTCTTC.

The chain combines TRBV7-2 with TRBJ2-7, with D perhaps TRBD2 (7 bases). This CDR3 region has 17 residues. The germline V and J ends were trimmed by 2 bases and 7 bases, with 24 bases remaining between them. The germline CDR1 and CDR2 sequences are SGHTA and FQGNSA. The CDR3 spells CASSLHGGGVTKTEQYF. DNA for the CDR3: TGTGCCAGCAGCTTACACGGCGGGGGCGTAACCAAGACAGAGCAGTACTTC.